The clone carrying this T cell receptor beta chain has at least ten counts. The data were taken from a study of CD8+ T cells in alopecia areata. RNA was extracted and reverse transcribed into cDNA as the sequencing template. Using immunoSEQ multiplex PCR, the repertoire was profiled, and TCRdb retains in-frame clones only, with some absent. The sample has approximately 190,000 clones, more than 45% seen once. As to treatment: oral pan-JAK inhibitor, 5-10 mg twice daily. Germline CDR1 reads MNHNY; CDR2 reads SVGAGI (reference sequence). V was cut by 6 bases and J by 4 bases, with 17 bases left in between. The CDR3 totals 15 residues.

This TCR came from a human donor with alopecia areata. Sequencing was performed on CD4+ T cells sorted from blood, taken at week 24, from a patient treated with tofacitinib. The rearrangement links TRBV6-6 to TRBJ2-3, with TRBD1 as a possible D gene (5 bases). The DNA for the CDR3 is TGTGCCAGCAGGGCCACGGCGCAGGGCCCAGATACGCAGTATTTT. It specifies CASRATAQGPDTQYF.